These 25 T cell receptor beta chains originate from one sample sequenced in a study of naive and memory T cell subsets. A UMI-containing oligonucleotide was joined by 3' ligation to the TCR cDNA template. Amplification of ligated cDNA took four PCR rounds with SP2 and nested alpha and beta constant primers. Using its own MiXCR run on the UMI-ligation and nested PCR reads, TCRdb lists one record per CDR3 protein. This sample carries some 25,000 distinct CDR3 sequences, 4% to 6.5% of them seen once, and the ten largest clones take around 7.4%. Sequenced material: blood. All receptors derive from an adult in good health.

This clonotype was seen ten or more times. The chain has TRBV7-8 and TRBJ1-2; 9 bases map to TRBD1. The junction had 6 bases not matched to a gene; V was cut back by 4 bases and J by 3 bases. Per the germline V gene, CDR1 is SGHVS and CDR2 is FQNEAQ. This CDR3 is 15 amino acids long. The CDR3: CASSSDRGRYYGYTF. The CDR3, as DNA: TGTGCCAGCAGCTCAGACAGGGGGAGGTACTATGGCTACACCTTC.

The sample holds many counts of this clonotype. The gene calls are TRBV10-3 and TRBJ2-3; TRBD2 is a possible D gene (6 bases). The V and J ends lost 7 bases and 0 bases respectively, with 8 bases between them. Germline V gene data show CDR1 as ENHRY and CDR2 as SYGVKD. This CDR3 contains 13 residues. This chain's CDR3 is CAIKRESTDTQYF. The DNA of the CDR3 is TGTGCCATCAAACGGGAGAGCACAGATACGCAGTATTTT.

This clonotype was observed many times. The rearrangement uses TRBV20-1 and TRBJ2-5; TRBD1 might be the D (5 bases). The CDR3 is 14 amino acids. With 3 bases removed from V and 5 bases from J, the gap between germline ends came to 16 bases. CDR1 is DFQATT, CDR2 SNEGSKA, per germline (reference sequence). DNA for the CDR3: TGCAGTGCTAGCCGGGTCAGGGCTGAGGAGACCCAGTACTTC. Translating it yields CSASRVRAEETQYF.

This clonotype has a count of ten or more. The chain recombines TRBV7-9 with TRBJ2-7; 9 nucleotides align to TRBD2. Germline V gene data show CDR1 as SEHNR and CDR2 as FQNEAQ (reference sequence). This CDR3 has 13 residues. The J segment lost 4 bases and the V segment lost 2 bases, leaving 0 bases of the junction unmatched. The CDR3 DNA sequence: TGTGCCAGCAGCTTACTAGCGGGATACGAGCAGTACTTC. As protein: CASSLLAGYEQYF.

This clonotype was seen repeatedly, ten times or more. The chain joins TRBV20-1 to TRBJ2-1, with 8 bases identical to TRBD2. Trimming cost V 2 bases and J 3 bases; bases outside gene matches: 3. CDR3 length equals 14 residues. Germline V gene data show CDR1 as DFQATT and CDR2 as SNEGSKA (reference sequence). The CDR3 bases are TGCAGTGCTAGAAAACTAGCGGACTACAATGAGCAGTTCTTC. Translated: CSARKLADYNEQFF.

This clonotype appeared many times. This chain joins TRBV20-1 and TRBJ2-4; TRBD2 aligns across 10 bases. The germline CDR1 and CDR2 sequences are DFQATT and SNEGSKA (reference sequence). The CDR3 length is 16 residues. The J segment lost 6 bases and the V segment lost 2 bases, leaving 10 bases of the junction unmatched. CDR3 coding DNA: TGCAGTGCTAGACTAGCGGGAGTGGGGTCGAGAAACATTCAGTACTTC. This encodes CSARLAGVGSRNIQYF.

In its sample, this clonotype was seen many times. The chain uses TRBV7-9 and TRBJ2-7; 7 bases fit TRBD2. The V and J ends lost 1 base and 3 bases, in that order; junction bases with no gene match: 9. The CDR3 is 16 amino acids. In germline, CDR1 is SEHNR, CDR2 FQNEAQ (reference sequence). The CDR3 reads CASSLGAGVRIYEQYF. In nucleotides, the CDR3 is TGTGCCAGCAGCTTAGGGGCGGGAGTTCGTATCTACGAGCAGTACTTC.

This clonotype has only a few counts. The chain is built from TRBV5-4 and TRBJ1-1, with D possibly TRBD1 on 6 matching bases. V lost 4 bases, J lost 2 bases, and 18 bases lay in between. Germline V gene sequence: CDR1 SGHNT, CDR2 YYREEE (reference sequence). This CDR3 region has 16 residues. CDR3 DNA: TGTGCCAGCAGCCCCGGGACAACCATCAGAAACACTGAAGCTTTCTTT. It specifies CASSPGTTIRNTEAFF.

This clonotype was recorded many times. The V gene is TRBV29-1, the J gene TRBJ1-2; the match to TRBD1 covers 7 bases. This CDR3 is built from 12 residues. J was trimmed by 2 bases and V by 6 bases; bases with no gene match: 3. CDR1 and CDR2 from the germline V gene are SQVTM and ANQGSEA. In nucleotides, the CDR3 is TGCAGCGTGGGACAGATGAACTATGGCTACACCTTC. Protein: CSVGQMNYGYTF. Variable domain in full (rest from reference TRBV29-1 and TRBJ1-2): SAVISQKPSRDICQRGTSLTIQCQVDSQVTMMFWYRQQPGQSLTLIATANQGSEATYESGFVIDKFPISRPNLTFSTLTVSNMSPEDSSIYLCSVGQMNYGYTFGSGTRLTVV.

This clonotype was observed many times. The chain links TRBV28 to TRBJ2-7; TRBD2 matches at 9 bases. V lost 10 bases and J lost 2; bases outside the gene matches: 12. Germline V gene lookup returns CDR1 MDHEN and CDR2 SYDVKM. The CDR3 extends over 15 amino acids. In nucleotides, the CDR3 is TGTGCCACAGTACCTCAAGCGGGAGGAGCCTACGAGCAGTACTTC. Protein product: CATVPQAGGAYEQYF.

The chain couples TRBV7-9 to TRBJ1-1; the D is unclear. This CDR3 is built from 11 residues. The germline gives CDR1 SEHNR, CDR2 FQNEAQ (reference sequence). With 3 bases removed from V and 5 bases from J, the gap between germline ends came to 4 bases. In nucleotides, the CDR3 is TGTGCCAGCAGCTTCAGTACTGAAGCTTTCTTT. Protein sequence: CASSFSTEAFF.

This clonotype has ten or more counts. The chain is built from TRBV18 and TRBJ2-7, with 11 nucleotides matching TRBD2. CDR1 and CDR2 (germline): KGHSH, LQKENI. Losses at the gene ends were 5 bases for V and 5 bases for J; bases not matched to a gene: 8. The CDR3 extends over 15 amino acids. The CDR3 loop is CASSGSLAGGDEQYF. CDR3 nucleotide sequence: TGTGCCAGCTCAGGAAGTCTAGCGGGAGGAGACGAGCAGTACTTC.

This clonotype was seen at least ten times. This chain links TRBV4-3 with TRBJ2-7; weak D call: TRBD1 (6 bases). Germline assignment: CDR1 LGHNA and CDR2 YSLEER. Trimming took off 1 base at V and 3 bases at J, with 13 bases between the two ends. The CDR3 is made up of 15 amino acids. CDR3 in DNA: TGCGCCAGCAGCCAAGGTCAGGGGAACGTCTACGAGCAGTACTTC. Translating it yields CASSQGQGNVYEQYF.

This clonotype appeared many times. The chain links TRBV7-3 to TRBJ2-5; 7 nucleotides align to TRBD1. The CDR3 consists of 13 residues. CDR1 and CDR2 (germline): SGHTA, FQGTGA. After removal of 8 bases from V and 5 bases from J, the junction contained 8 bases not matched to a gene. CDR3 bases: TGTGCCAGCTCTGAGGGGGCTGGGGAGACCCAGTACTTC. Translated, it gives CASSEGAGETQYF.

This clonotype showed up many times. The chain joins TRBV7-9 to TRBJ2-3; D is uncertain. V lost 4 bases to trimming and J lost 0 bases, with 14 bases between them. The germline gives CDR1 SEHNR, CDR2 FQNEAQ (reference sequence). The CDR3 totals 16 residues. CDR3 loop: CASSSIGRTSTDTQYF. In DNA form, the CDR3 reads TGTGCCAGCAGCTCAATTGGCAGAACGAGCACAGATACGCAGTATTTT.

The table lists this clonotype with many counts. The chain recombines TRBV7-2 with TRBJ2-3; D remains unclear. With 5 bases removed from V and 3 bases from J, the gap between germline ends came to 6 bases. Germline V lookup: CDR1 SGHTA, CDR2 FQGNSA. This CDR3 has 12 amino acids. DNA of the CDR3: TGTGCCAGCAGCCCGACTACAGATACGCAGTATTTT. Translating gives CASSPTTDTQYF.

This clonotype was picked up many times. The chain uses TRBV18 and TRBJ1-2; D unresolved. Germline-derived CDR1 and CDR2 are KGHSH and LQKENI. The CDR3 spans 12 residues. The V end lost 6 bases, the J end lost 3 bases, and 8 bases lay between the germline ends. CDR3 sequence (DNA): TGTGCCAGCTCCACGTTGGACTATGGCTACACCTTC. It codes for CASSTLDYGYTF.

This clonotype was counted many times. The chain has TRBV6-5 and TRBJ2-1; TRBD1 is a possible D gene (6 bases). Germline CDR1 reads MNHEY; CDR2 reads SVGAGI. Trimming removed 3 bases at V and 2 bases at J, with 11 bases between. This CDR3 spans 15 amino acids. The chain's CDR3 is CASSYGQGTYNEQFF. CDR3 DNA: TGTGCCAGCAGTTATGGCCAGGGGACCTACAATGAGCAGTTCTTC.

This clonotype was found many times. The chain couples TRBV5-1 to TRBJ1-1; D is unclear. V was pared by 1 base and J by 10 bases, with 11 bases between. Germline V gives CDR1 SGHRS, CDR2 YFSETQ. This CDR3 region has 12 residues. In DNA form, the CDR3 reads TGCGCCAGCAGCTTGACGGCAGCGGGAGCTTTCTTT. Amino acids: CASSLTAAGAFF.

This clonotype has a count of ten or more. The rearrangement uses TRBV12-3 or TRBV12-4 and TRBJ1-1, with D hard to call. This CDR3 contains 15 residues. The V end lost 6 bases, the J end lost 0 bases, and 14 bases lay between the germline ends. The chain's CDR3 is CASRLTGLLNTEAFF. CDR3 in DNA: TGTGCCAGCAGGCTAACCGGCCTATTGAACACTGAAGCTTTCTTT.

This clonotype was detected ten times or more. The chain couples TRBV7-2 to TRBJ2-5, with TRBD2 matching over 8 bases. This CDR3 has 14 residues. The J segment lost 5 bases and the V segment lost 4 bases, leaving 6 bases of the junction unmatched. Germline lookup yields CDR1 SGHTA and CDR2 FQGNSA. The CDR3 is CASSSSGLGETQYF. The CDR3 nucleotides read TGTGCCAGCAGCTCTAGCGGGCTGGGGGAGACCCAGTACTTC.

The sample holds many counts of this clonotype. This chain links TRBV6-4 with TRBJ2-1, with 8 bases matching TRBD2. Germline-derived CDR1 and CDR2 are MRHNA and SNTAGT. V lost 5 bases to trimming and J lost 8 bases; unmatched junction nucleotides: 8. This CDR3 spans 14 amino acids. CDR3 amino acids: CASSPRTSSDEQFF. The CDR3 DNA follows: TGTGCCAGCAGTCCTCGGACTAGCTCGGATGAGCAGTTCTTC.

CDR3 in DNA: TGTGCCAGCAGCGTATTGGGACTAGCGGGGCCAACCCAGTACTTC. This translates into CASSVLGLAGPTQYF. The rearrangement joins TRBV7-2 to TRBJ2-5, with TRBD2 matching 13 bases. CDR1 and CDR2 from the germline V gene are SGHTA and FQGNSA. After removal of 5 bases from V and 8 bases from J, the junction contained 8 bases not matched to a gene. CDR3 length: 15 residues.

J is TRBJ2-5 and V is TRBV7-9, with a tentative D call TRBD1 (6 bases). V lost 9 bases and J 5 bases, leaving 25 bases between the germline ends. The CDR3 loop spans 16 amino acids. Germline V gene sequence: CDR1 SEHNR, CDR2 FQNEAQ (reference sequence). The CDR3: CASSYPQGPTRETQYF. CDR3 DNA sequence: TGTGCCAGTAGTTACCCACAGGGCCCAACAAGGGAGACCCAGTACTTC.

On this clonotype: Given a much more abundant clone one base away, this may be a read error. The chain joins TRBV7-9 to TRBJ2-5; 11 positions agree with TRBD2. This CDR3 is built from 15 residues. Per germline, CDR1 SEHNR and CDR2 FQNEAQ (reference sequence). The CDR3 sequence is CASSFILAGAEIQYF. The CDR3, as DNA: TGTGCCAGCAGCTTTATACTAGCGGGAGCGGAGATCCAGTACTTC.